The T cell receptor beta chain under discussion was sequenced for a study of radiation and T cells in renal cell carcinoma. Study summary: Nephrectomy followed 15 Gy stereotactic body radiation by 4 weeks. Whole-study findings and limits: Top tumor clonotypes rose in blood 2 weeks post-radiation, then contracted.

Time point in this sample: baseline pretreatment blood. Treatment in this sample: 15 Gy SBRT to primary tumor, nephrectomy 4 weeks later. Radiation-treated patients gave blood at baseline, week 2 and week 4. The tumor was a clear cell renal cell carcinoma. There are many counts of this clone. The antigen remains unidentified. Clones were sequenced by immunoSEQ multiplex PCR, and TCRdb holds only the in-frame ones, with some missing. The table lists about 140,000 clones, around four fifths of them singletons. The TCR originated in a woman aged 45 to 65 with renal cell carcinoma. This sample comprised blood, obtained from a patient whose treatment included radiotherapy and nephrectomy.

CDR3 DNA sequence: TGTGCCAGCGGTGACGGGACTAGCGGGAAAGGGGCAGAGACCCAGTACTTC. This gives the protein CASGDGTSGKGAETQYF. The chain uses TRBV19 and TRBJ2-5; 13 nucleotides match TRBD2. Germline lookup yields CDR1 LNHDA and CDR2 SQIVND (reference sequence). J lost 4 bases, V lost 9 bases, and 14 bases had no gene match. The CDR3 covers 17 residues.